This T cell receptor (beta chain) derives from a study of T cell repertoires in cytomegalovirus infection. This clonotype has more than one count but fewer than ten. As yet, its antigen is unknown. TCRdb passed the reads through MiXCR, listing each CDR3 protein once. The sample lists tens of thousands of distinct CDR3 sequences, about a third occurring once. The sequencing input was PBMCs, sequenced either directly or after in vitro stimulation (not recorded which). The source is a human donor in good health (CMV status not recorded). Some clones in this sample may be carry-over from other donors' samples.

In DNA, the CDR3 is TGTGCCAGCAGCCGAGACGCGCAAGAGACCCAGTACTTC. Translation gives CASSRDAQETQYF. V gene TRBV11-3 combines with J gene TRBJ2-5; D gene uncertain. Germline assignment: CDR1 SGHNT and CDR2 YENEEA. The CDR3 is 13 amino acids. V was clipped by 5 bases and J by 2 bases, with 9 bases between them.